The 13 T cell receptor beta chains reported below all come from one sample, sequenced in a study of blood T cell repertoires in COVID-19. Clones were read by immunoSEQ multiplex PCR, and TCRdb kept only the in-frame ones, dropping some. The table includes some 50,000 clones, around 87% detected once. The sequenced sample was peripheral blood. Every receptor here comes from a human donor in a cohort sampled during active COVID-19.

For the CDR3, the DNA is TGCAGCGGGTCAACAGTCGGGGAGCTGTTTTTT. It codes for CSGSTVGELFF. This chain connects TRBV29-1 to TRBJ2-2; no firm D call. From germline, CDR1 is SQVTM and CDR2 ANQGSEA. CDR3 length equals 11 residues. Deletions cut 7 bases from V and 7 bases from J, with 10 bases between.

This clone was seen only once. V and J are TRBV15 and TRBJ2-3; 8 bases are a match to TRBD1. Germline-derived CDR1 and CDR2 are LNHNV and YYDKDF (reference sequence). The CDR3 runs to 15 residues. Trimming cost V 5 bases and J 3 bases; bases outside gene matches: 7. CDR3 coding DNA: TGTGCCACCAGCCTGGACAGGGTTCTAACAGATACGCAGTATTTT. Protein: CATSLDRVLTDTQYF.

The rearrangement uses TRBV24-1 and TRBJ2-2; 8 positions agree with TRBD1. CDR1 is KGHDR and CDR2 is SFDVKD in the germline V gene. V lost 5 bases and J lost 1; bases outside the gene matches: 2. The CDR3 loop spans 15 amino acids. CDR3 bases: TGTGCCACCAGTGCCGACAGGGGGAACACCGGGGAGCTGTTTTTT. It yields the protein CATSADRGNTGELFF.

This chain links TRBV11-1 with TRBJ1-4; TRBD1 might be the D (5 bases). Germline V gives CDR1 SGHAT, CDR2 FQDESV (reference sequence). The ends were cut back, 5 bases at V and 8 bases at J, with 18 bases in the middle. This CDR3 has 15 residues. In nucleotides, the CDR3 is TGTGCCAGCAGCCCCAGACAGCCTCGATCGGAAAAACTGTTTTTT. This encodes CASSPRQPRSEKLFF.

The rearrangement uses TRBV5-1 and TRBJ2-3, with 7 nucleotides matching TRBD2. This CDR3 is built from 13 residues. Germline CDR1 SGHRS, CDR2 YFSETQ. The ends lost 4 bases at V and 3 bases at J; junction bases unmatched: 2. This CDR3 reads CASSGGSTDTQYF. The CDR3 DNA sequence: TGCGCCAGCAGCGGCGGGAGTACAGATACGCAGTATTTT.

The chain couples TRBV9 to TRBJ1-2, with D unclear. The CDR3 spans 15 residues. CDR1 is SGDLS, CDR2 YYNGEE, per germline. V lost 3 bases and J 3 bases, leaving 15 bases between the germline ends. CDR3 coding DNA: TGTGCCAGCAGCGCACGGGAGGGCGGGGACTATGGCTACACCTTC. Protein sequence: CASSAREGGDYGYTF. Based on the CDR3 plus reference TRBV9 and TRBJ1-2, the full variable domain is DSGVTQTPKHLITATGQRVTLRCSPRSGDLSVYWYQQSLDQGLQFLIQYYNGEERAKGNILERFSAQQFPDLHSELNLSSLELGDSALYFCASSAREGGDYGYTFGSGTRLTVV.

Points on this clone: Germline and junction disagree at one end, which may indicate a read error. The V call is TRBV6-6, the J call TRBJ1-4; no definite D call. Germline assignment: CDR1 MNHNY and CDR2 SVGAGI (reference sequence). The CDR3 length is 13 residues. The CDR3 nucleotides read TGTGCCAGCAGCCCCGGGATGGCTGGTTTGGGCCACTTT. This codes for CASSPGMAGLGHF.

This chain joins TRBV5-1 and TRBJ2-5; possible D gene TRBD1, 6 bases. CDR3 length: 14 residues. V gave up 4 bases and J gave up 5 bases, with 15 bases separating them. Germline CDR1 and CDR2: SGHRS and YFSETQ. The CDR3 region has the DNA TGCGCCAGCAGCCCGGGACAATCGAGTGAGACCCAGTACTTC. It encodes CASSPGQSSETQYF.

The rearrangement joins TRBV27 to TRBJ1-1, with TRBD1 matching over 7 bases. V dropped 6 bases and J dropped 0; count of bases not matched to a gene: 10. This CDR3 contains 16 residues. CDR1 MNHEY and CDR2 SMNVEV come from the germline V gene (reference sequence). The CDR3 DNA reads TGTGCCAGCAGCCCCGAAACAGGGGTCATGAACACTGAAGCTTTCTTT. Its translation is CASSPETGVMNTEAFF.

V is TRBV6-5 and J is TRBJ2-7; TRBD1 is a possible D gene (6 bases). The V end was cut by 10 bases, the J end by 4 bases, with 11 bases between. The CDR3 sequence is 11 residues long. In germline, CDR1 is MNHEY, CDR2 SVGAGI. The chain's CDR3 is CATLDSYEQYF. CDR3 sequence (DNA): TGTGCCACCCTGGACAGTTACGAGCAGTACTTC.

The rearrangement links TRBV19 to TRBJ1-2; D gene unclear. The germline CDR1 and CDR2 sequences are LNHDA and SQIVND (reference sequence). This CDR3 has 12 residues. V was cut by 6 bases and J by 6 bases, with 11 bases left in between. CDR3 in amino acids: CASRSVMDGYTF. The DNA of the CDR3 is TGTGCCAGTAGGTCGGTTATGGATGGCTACACCTTC.

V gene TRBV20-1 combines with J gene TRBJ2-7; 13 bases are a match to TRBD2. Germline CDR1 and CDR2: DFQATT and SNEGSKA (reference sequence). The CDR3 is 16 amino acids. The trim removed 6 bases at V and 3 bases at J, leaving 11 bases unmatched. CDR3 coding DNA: TGCAGTGCGAGTCATTCTTGGACTAGCGGGAGCTACGAGCAGTACTTC. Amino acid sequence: CSASHSWTSGSYEQYF.

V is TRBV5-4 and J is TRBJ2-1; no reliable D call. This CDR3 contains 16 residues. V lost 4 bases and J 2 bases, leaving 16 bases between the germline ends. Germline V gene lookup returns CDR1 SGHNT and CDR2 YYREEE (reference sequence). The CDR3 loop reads CASSAVTPLTYNEQFF. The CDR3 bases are TGTGCCAGCAGCGCGGTTACTCCACTCACCTACAATGAGCAGTTCTTC.